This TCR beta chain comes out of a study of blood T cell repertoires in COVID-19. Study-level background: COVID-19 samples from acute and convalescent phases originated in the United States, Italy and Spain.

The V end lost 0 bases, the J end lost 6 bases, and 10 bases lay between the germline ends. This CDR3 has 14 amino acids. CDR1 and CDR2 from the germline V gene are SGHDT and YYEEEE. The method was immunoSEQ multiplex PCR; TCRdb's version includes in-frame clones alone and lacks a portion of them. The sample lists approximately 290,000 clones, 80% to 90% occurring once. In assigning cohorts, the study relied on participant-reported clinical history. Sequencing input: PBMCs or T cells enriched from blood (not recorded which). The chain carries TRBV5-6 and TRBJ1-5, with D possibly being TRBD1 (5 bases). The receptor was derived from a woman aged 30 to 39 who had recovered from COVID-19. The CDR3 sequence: CASSLVGGGQPQHF. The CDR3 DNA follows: TGTGCCAGCAGCTTGGTGGGGGGAGGTCAGCCCCAGCATTTT.